This entry lists 11 T cell receptor beta chains sequenced from one sample in a study of control samples from healthy donors and cancer patients. The assay was immunoSEQ multiplex PCR, and TCRdb's table has in-frame clones only and misses some. The profile shows tens of thousands of clones, approximately 89% of them singletons. The sequenced material came from PBMCs. The receptors here all came from a man aged 35 to 55 with colorectal cancer.

The CDR3 here is CASSLGAAAQHF. CDR3 nucleotide sequence: TGTGCCAGCAGCTTGGGAGCAGCAGCCCAGCATTTT. This chain joins TRBV5-6 and TRBJ1-5; no definite D call. CDR3 length: 12 amino acids. The V and J ends lost 0 bases and 11 bases respectively, with 9 bases between them. Germline CDR1 SGHDT, CDR2 YYEEEE.

The chain has TRBV3-1 (or the pseudogene TRBV3-2) and TRBJ2-5; D call uncertain. CDR3 length: 14 residues. Germline lookup yields CDR1 LGHDT and CDR2 YNNKEL (reference sequence). Trimming removed 4 bases at V and 4 bases at J, with 13 bases between. CDR3 DNA: TGTGCCAGCAGCCCTTCTTCGGTAGGAGAGACCCAGTACTTC. Translated, it gives CASSPSSVGETQYF.

As DNA, the CDR3 is TGTGCCAGCAGTTCAACATCTTACGAGCAGTACTTC. Amino acids: CASSSTSYEQYF. The chain recombines TRBV12-3 or TRBV12-4 with TRBJ2-7; D uncertain. V was clipped by 4 bases and J by 4 bases, with 8 bases between them. This CDR3 region has 12 residues.

The chain uses TRBV5-1 and TRBJ2-7; 8 positions agree with TRBD2. Trimming cost V 9 bases and J 0 bases; bases outside gene matches: 8. CDR3 size: 14 residues. Germline-derived CDR1 and CDR2 are SGHRS and YFSETQ. Here the CDR3 DNA reads TGCGCCACCTCTCCGGGAGGGTTCTCCTACGAGCAGTACTTC. Its translation is CATSPGGFSYEQYF.

This chain uses TRBV13 with TRBJ2-7; TRBD1 is a possible D gene (5 bases). CDR3 length: 12 amino acids. The V and J ends lost 4 bases and 6 bases respectively, with 10 bases between them. Germline V gene data show CDR1 as PRHDT and CDR2 as FYEKMQ (reference sequence). CDR3 sequence: CASSSQGTEQYF. CDR3 DNA: TGTGCCAGCAGCTCGCAGGGTACCGAGCAGTACTTC. Full variable domain (remainder filled in from reference TRBV13 and TRBJ2-7): AAGVIQSPRHLIKEKRETATLKCYPIPRHDTVYWYQQGPGQDPQFLISFYEKMQSDKGSIPDRFSAQQFSDYHSELNMSSLELGDSALYFCASSSQGTEQYFGPGTRLTVT.

This clone was counted between two and nine times. The V call is TRBV24-1, the J call TRBJ2-1, with a weak D call TRBD1 (5 bases). Trimming shortened V by 4 bases and J by 7 bases, and 7 bases separated the two germline ends. Germline CDR1 reads KGHDR; CDR2 reads SFDVKD. The CDR3 covers 12 residues. CDR3 sequence (DNA): TGTGCCACCAGTGAGTCAGGGAATGAGCAGTTCTTC. Translation gives CATSESGNEQFF.

The chain employs TRBV6-5 and TRBJ1-3; the D is unclear. Trimming took off 0 bases at V and 3 bases at J, with 12 bases between the two ends. This CDR3 spans 16 amino acids. Germline CDR1 reads MNHEY; CDR2 reads SVGAGI. In DNA form, the CDR3 reads TGTGCCAGCAGTTACTCGCGGCAGTTCCTTGGAAACACCATATATTTT. This gives the protein CASSYSRQFLGNTIYF.

The chain links TRBV5-1 to TRBJ1-1, with D possibly TRBD1 on 5 matching bases. This CDR3 has 15 residues. Germline V lookup: CDR1 SGHRS, CDR2 YFSETQ. V was pared by 0 bases and J by 0 bases, with 9 bases between. The CDR3 is CASSLVRGVNTEAFF. The CDR3 DNA sequence: TGCGCCAGCAGCTTGGTTCGGGGGGTGAACACTGAAGCTTTCTTT. The variable domain in full, with the rest retrieved from reference TRBV5-1 and TRBJ1-1, is KAGVTQTPRYLIKTRGQQVTLSCSPISGHRSVSWYQQTPGQGLQFLFEYFSETQRNKGNFPGRFSGRQFSNSRSEMNVSTLELGDSALYLCASSLVRGVNTEAFFGQGTRLTVV.

This chain uses TRBV11-2 with TRBJ1-2; unclear D gene. The CDR3 consists of 15 residues. V lost 0 bases and J lost 3, with 11 bases in between. Germline V lookup: CDR1 SGHAT, CDR2 FQNNGV. The CDR3: CASSLDPSAYYGYTF. CDR3 coding DNA: TGTGCCAGCAGCTTAGATCCGTCGGCCTACTATGGCTACACCTTC.

The gene calls are TRBV7-6 and TRBJ2-1; 8 nucleotides agree with TRBD2. V lost 5 bases to trimming and J lost 4 bases; unmatched junction nucleotides: 16. Germline V lookup: CDR1 SGHVS, CDR2 FNYEAQ. CDR3 size: 18 residues. Here the CDR3 DNA reads TGTGCCAGCAGCGCCACGGGAGGGGTCCCTCGGACTTACAATGAGCAGTTCTTC. As protein: CASSATGGVPRTYNEQFF.

The V call is TRBV12-5, the J call TRBJ2-4; 11 nucleotides align to TRBD2. The CDR3 has 18 residues. Per germline, CDR1 LGHNT and CDR2 FRNRAP. J gave up 4 bases and V 2 bases, and 10 bases lay outside the gene matches. The DNA of the CDR3 is TGTGCTAGTGGTTTGACGGGACTAGCGGCTAGCGGAAAAAACATTCAGTACTTC. It codes for CASGLTGLAASGKNIQYF.